This is a list of T cell receptor beta chains from one sample in a study of identical twins. TCRdb re-analysed the 5' RACE reads in MiXCR, keeping a single row per CDR3 protein. Of under 1 million distinct CDR3 sequences detected, about 12% appear once; the ten largest clones hold 1.5% to 2%. These data were likewise used in another study, on yellow fever vaccine responses in identical twins.

Material: PBMCs. All receptors come from a woman aged 18 to 35 in good health. Both conserved end residues are part of each CDR3. A D gene is named only where the DNA matches it firmly. Clone size is not always given. Where it is, it says once, few, many or a class for expanded clones.

cdr3_nt: TGTGCCAGCAGCGCCCTGGGGGCGGGAGGGAAAACCGAGCAGTTCTTC
cdr3_aa: CASSALGAGGKTEQFF
cdr3_length: 16
j_call: TRBJ2-1
d_call: TRBD2
clone_size: NA
v_call: TRBV7-2

cdr3_nt: TGTGCCAGCAGTTTCGTGGTAGCGGGAATGAATGAGCAGTTCTTC
cdr3_aa: CASSFVVAGMNEQFF
cdr3_length: 15
j_call: TRBJ2-1
d_call: TRBD2
clone_size: many
v_call: TRBV12-3/TRBV12-4

cdr3_nt: TGTGCCAGCAGTTTTGGCGGGGGCCCCTACAATGAGCAGTTCTTC
cdr3_aa: CASSFGGGPYNEQFF
cdr3_length: 15
j_call: TRBJ2-1
d_call: NA
clone_size: many
v_call: TRBV5-1

cdr3_nt: TGTGCCAGCAGCTTAGATACAGGCTTTATCTCCTACGAGCAGTACTTC
cdr3_aa: CASSLDTGFISYEQYF
cdr3_length: 16
j_call: TRBJ2-7
d_call: NA
clone_size: NA
v_call: TRBV7-8

cdr3_nt: TGTGCCAGCAGCCCCGGGCCCCCCGGTCGTCAGCCCCAGCATTTT
cdr3_aa: CASSPGPPGRQPQHF
cdr3_length: 15
j_call: TRBJ1-5
d_call: NA
clone_size: few
v_call: TRBV28

cdr3_nt: TGTGCCAGCAGTCTCCCCGGGACAGGGCTATGGGAGCAGTACTTC
cdr3_aa: CASSLPGTGLWEQYF
cdr3_length: 15
j_call: TRBJ2-7
d_call: TRBD1
clone_size: NA
v_call: TRBV28

cdr3_nt: TGTGCCAGCACCTCGGGACAGGGGGTCTTTGATGAGCAGTTCTTC
cdr3_aa: CASTSGQGVFDEQFF
cdr3_length: 15
j_call: TRBJ2-1
d_call: TRBD1
clone_size: NA
v_call: TRBV3-1

cdr3_nt: TGTGCCAGCAGCCCGAGACAGGGGGCACTGGGCACCGGGGAGCTGTTTTTT
cdr3_aa: CASSPRQGALGTGELFF
cdr3_length: 17
j_call: TRBJ2-2
d_call: TRBD1
clone_size: NA
v_call: TRBV5-5

cdr3_nt: TGTGCCATCAGAGCGGCGAATTACGAGCAGTACTTC
cdr3_aa: CAIRAANYEQYF
cdr3_length: 12
j_call: TRBJ2-7
d_call: NA
clone_size: few
v_call: TRBV10-3

cdr3_nt: TGCAGTGCTATCGCCAGGGCGGATGGCTACACCTTC
cdr3_aa: CSAIARADGYTF
cdr3_length: 12
j_call: TRBJ1-2
d_call: NA
clone_size: few
v_call: TRBV20-1

cdr3_nt: TGCGCCAGCAGCAACACGGGACAGAGAACACTCTACGAGCAGTACTTC
cdr3_aa: CASSNTGQRTLYEQYF
cdr3_length: 16
j_call: TRBJ2-7
d_call: TRBD1
clone_size: few
v_call: TRBV5-1

cdr3_nt: TGTGCCAGCAGCGGGACAGTGCAGTTCTTC
cdr3_aa: CASSGTVQFF
cdr3_length: 10
j_call: TRBJ2-1
d_call: TRBD1
clone_size: NA
v_call: TRBV3-1

cdr3_nt: TGTGCCAGCAGTTCTGGACAGGACCCCTACAATGAGCAGTTCTTC
cdr3_aa: CASSSGQDPYNEQFF
cdr3_length: 15
j_call: TRBJ2-1
d_call: TRBD1
clone_size: few
v_call: TRBV6-2/TRBV6-3

cdr3_nt: TGTGCCAGCAAGGAGCTAGCGGGAAACACCGGGGAGCTGTTTTTT
cdr3_aa: CASKELAGNTGELFF
cdr3_length: 15
j_call: TRBJ2-2
d_call: TRBD2
clone_size: NA
v_call: TRBV2

cdr3_nt: TGTGCCAGCAGGGTGGGACCCACAGATACGCAGTATTTT
cdr3_aa: CASRVGPTDTQYF
cdr3_length: 13
j_call: TRBJ2-3
d_call: NA
clone_size: few
v_call: TRBV6-1

cdr3_nt: TGTGCCAGCAGCTCGACTAGCGGGAGCACCCACGAGCAGTACTTC
cdr3_aa: CASSSTSGSTHEQYF
cdr3_length: 15
j_call: TRBJ2-7
d_call: TRBD2
clone_size: NA
v_call: TRBV7-9

cdr3_nt: TGTGCCAGCAGTTACTCGAACCTCATCGGCTACAATGAGCAGTTCTTC
cdr3_aa: CASSYSNLIGYNEQFF
cdr3_length: 16
j_call: TRBJ2-1
d_call: NA
clone_size: NA
v_call: TRBV6-5

cdr3_nt: TGCAGTGCCAGGAGGGGTCAGCCCCAGCATTTT
cdr3_aa: CSARRGQPQHF
cdr3_length: 11
j_call: TRBJ1-5
d_call: NA
clone_size: NA
v_call: TRBV20-1

cdr3_nt: TGTGCCAGCAGCTTCAGGGATAGGAAAGATACGCAGTATTTT
cdr3_aa: CASSFRDRKDTQYF
cdr3_length: 14
j_call: TRBJ2-3
d_call: NA
clone_size: NA
v_call: TRBV13

cdr3_nt: TGTGCCAGCAGTTCCCGACTAGCGGGTGCTAGTACAGATACGCAGTATTTT
cdr3_aa: CASSSRLAGASTDTQYF
cdr3_length: 17
j_call: TRBJ2-3
d_call: TRBD2
clone_size: NA
v_call: TRBV28

cdr3_nt: TGCAGCGTTGAAGATCGAGGGACAGTCCCGTCGAACACTGAAGCTTTCTTT
cdr3_aa: CSVEDRGTVPSNTEAFF
cdr3_length: 17
j_call: TRBJ1-1
d_call: TRBD1
clone_size: NA
v_call: TRBV29-1

cdr3_nt: TGTGCCAGCAAACCGCAGGGGAAGGCAACTGAAGCTTTCTTT
cdr3_aa: CASKPQGKATEAFF
cdr3_length: 14
j_call: TRBJ1-1
d_call: NA
clone_size: few
v_call: TRBV28

cdr3_nt: TGTGCCAGCAGCCCGGGGGGTGAGCAGTTCTTC
cdr3_aa: CASSPGGEQFF
cdr3_length: 11
j_call: TRBJ2-1
d_call: TRBD2
clone_size: many
v_call: TRBV12-3/TRBV12-4

cdr3_nt: TGTGCCAGCAGCCTCACCCGGGACGCATACTACAATGAGCAGTTCTTC
cdr3_aa: CASSLTRDAYYNEQFF
cdr3_length: 16
j_call: TRBJ2-1
d_call: NA
clone_size: few
v_call: TRBV14

cdr3_nt: TGTGCCAGCAGTTACCGGGGCCCGTTGAACACTGAAGCTTTCTTT
cdr3_aa: CASSYRGPLNTEAFF
cdr3_length: 15
j_call: TRBJ1-1
d_call: NA
clone_size: many
v_call: TRBV6-5

cdr3_nt: TGTGCCAGCAGCTCACGACCGGGACTAGGAGCCGGGGAGCTGTTTTTT
cdr3_aa: CASSSRPGLGAGELFF
cdr3_length: 16
j_call: TRBJ2-2
d_call: TRBD2
clone_size: few
v_call: TRBV7-2

cdr3_nt: TGTGCCATCAGTGAGTCCCGCGATCATAAGTATGGTGAGCAGTTCTTC
cdr3_aa: CAISESRDHKYGEQFF
cdr3_length: 16
j_call: TRBJ2-1
d_call: NA
clone_size: many
v_call: TRBV10-3

cdr3_nt: TGCAGTGCTAGAGATCGGATCGATCGGTACAATGAGCAGTTCTTC
cdr3_aa: CSARDRIDRYNEQFF
cdr3_length: 15
j_call: TRBJ2-1
d_call: NA
clone_size: many
v_call: TRBV20-1

cdr3_nt: TGTGCCAGCAGCCAAGATCCCCTATCCCTACGGCTAGCGGGAGTCTACAATGAGCAGTTCTTC
cdr3_aa: CASSQDPLSLRLAGVYNEQFF
cdr3_length: 21
j_call: TRBJ2-1
d_call: TRBD2
clone_size: NA
v_call: TRBV3-1

cdr3_nt: TGTGCCAGCAGTTTAAATCAGAATTCACCCCTCCACTTT
cdr3_aa: CASSLNQNSPLHF
cdr3_length: 13
j_call: TRBJ1-6
d_call: NA
clone_size: many
v_call: TRBV12-3/TRBV12-4

cdr3_nt: TGTGCCAGCTCACCACCGGAAGACTGGAATGAGCAGTTCTTC
cdr3_aa: CASSPPEDWNEQFF
cdr3_length: 14
j_call: TRBJ2-1
d_call: NA
clone_size: few
v_call: TRBV18

cdr3_nt: TGTGCCAGCAGCTTCCAAACAGATACGCAGTATTTT
cdr3_aa: CASSFQTDTQYF
cdr3_length: 12
j_call: TRBJ2-3
d_call: NA
clone_size: NA
v_call: TRBV5-5

cdr3_nt: TGTGCCAGCACTAGCGGCACTAAAGAGACCCAGTACTTC
cdr3_aa: CASTSGTKETQYF
cdr3_length: 13
j_call: TRBJ2-5
d_call: TRBD2
clone_size: few
v_call: TRBV11-2

cdr3_nt: TGCGCCAGCAGCCACCGGGTCCAGTTCCAAGAGACCCAGTACTTC
cdr3_aa: CASSHRVQFQETQYF
cdr3_length: 15
j_call: TRBJ2-5
d_call: NA
clone_size: many
v_call: TRBV4-1

cdr3_nt: TGCAGTGCTCACAGGGGGCAATACTATGGCTACACCTTC
cdr3_aa: CSAHRGQYYGYTF
cdr3_length: 13
j_call: TRBJ1-2
d_call: TRBD1
clone_size: few
v_call: TRBV20-1

cdr3_nt: TGTGCCAGCAGCTTAGCGGTGGGTAGCGGGAGGGACGATGAGCAGTTCTTC
cdr3_aa: CASSLAVGSGRDDEQFF
cdr3_length: 17
j_call: TRBJ2-1
d_call: TRBD2
clone_size: NA
v_call: TRBV7-8

cdr3_nt: TGTGCCAGCAGCTTAGCGGGCGGGAGGAAGCGAAATGAGCAGTTCTTC
cdr3_aa: CASSLAGGRKRNEQFF
cdr3_length: 16
j_call: TRBJ2-1
d_call: TRBD2
clone_size: NA
v_call: TRBV7-2

cdr3_nt: TGTGCCAGCAGTTACAACGGCAGGGGCTACAATGAGCAGTTCTTC
cdr3_aa: CASSYNGRGYNEQFF
cdr3_length: 15
j_call: TRBJ2-1
d_call: NA
clone_size: NA
v_call: TRBV6-5

cdr3_nt: TGTGCCAGCGGGCCTCTGGGGGTCGGCTCTCTCTCTGGAAACACCATATATTTT
cdr3_aa: CASGPLGVGSLSGNTIYF
cdr3_length: 18
j_call: TRBJ1-3
d_call: NA
clone_size: NA
v_call: TRBV11-1

cdr3_nt: TGTGCCAGCAGTTACGGGGGGGAGCGTCGATACGGGGAGCTGTTTTTT
cdr3_aa: CASSYGGERRYGELFF
cdr3_length: 16
j_call: TRBJ2-2
d_call: TRBD2
clone_size: NA
v_call: TRBV6-5

cdr3_nt: TGTGCCAGCAGTGAATGGGTAACGGGAGGGGGGGAGCAGTACTTC
cdr3_aa: CASSEWVTGGGEQYF
cdr3_length: 15
j_call: TRBJ2-7
d_call: TRBD2
clone_size: NA
v_call: TRBV25-1

cdr3_nt: TGCGCCAGCAGCTTCGGGACAGGGTCTAACTATGGCTACACCTTC
cdr3_aa: CASSFGTGSNYGYTF
cdr3_length: 15
j_call: TRBJ1-2
d_call: TRBD1
clone_size: NA
v_call: TRBV5-1

cdr3_nt: TGCGCCAGCAGCCTAAGACAAGACACCGGGGAGCTGTTTTTT
cdr3_aa: CASSLRQDTGELFF
cdr3_length: 14
j_call: TRBJ2-2
d_call: NA
clone_size: NA
v_call: TRBV5-1

cdr3_nt: TGTGCCAGCAGTCAAAGCGGGAGGAACTACAATGAGCAGTTCTTC
cdr3_aa: CASSQSGRNYNEQFF
cdr3_length: 15
j_call: TRBJ2-1
d_call: TRBD2
clone_size: NA
v_call: TRBV12-3/TRBV12-4

cdr3_nt: TGTGCCAGCAGCCCCTTGGCTTGGGACACTGAAGCTTTCTTT
cdr3_aa: CASSPLAWDTEAFF
cdr3_length: 14
j_call: TRBJ1-1
d_call: NA
clone_size: many
v_call: TRBV3-1

cdr3_nt: TGTGCCAGCAGCCCCCTGGCTGGAGCGGTGAATGAGCAGTTCTTC
cdr3_aa: CASSPLAGAVNEQFF
cdr3_length: 15
j_call: TRBJ2-1
d_call: NA
clone_size: few
v_call: TRBV9

cdr3_nt: TGCGCCAGCAGCTTGGTTGCGGGCACAGATACGCAGTATTTT
cdr3_aa: CASSLVAGTDTQYF
cdr3_length: 14
j_call: TRBJ2-3
d_call: NA
clone_size: many
v_call: TRBV5-1

cdr3_nt: TGTGCCAGCAGTTATGGGACTAGCGGGGGGTTTGGAGATGAGCAGTTCTTC
cdr3_aa: CASSYGTSGGFGDEQFF
cdr3_length: 17
j_call: TRBJ2-1
d_call: TRBD2
clone_size: few
v_call: TRBV27

cdr3_nt: TGTGCCAGCAAGAAGACTGCTGAGTATGGCTACACCTTC
cdr3_aa: CASKKTAEYGYTF
cdr3_length: 13
j_call: TRBJ1-2
d_call: NA
clone_size: NA
v_call: TRBV6-1

cdr3_nt: TGCAGTGCTAGAGTCCCGAACGGCGGGCGCACAGATACGCAGTATTTT
cdr3_aa: CSARVPNGGRTDTQYF
cdr3_length: 16
j_call: TRBJ2-3
d_call: NA
clone_size: NA
v_call: TRBV20-1

cdr3_nt: TGTGCCAGCAGTTACGTCGGGGATCCGTTCAATGAGCAGTTCTTC
cdr3_aa: CASSYVGDPFNEQFF
cdr3_length: 15
j_call: TRBJ2-1
d_call: NA
clone_size: many
v_call: TRBV6-5

cdr3_nt: TGTGCCATCAGTGCCGGGACGTACCAAGAGACCCAGTACTTC
cdr3_aa: CAISAGTYQETQYF
cdr3_length: 14
j_call: TRBJ2-5
d_call: NA
clone_size: NA
v_call: TRBV10-3

cdr3_nt: TGTGCCAGCAGTTACTCGGTGAGGGGCACTGAAGCTTTCTTT
cdr3_aa: CASSYSVRGTEAFF
cdr3_length: 14
j_call: TRBJ1-1
d_call: NA
clone_size: many
v_call: TRBV6-5

cdr3_nt: TGTGCCAGCAGTCTGGACCCCTCCTATGGCTACACCTTC
cdr3_aa: CASSLDPSYGYTF
cdr3_length: 13
j_call: TRBJ1-2
d_call: NA
clone_size: NA
v_call: TRBV12-3/TRBV12-4

cdr3_nt: TGCGCCAGCAGTGACCCGCCGGGATACGAGCAGTACTTC
cdr3_aa: CASSDPPGYEQYF
cdr3_length: 13
j_call: TRBJ2-7
d_call: NA
clone_size: few
v_call: TRBV10-1